The text below deals with one T cell receptor beta chain. Sequence at one end of the junction differs from germline and may be a read error. This sample is drawn from a study of blood T cells in healthy people across ages. Every sample gave at least 5 micrograms of total RNA when it was extracted. The CDR3 length is 15 residues. Germline lookup yields CDR1 DFQATT and CDR2 SNEGSKA (reference sequence). It was with a sample-barcoded 5' primer and a J-beta primer mix that a second PCR of roughly 7 to 12 cycles was run. TCRdb re-called the 5' RACE reads with MiXCR, one entry per CDR3 protein. The table has approximately 780,000 distinct CDR3 sequences, approximately 24% seen once. These data also featured in a second study, about T cells of mothers and their children.

The chain links TRBV20-1 to TRBJ1-4; a possible D gene is TRBD1 (5 bases). The source is a boy between 10 and 17 years old in good health. The sequencing sample was made of blood. Here the CDR3 reads CSARDVAGSYEKLSF. The CDR3 coding sequence is TGCAGTGCTAGAGATGTGGCAGGGAGCTATGAAAAACTGTCTTTT.